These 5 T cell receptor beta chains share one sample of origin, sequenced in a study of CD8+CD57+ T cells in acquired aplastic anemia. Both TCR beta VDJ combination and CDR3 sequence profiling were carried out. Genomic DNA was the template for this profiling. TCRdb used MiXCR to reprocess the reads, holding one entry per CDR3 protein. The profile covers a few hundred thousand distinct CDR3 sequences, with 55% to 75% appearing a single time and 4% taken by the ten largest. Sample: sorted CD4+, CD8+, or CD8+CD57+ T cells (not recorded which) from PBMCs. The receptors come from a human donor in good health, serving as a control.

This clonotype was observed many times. The CDR3 reads CAWMGLISYNSPLHF. DNA for the CDR3: TGTGCCTGGATGGGACTCATCTCCTATAATTCACCCCTCCACTTT. The V gene is TRBV30, the J gene TRBJ1-6; tentative D call: TRBD1 (5 bases). V gave up 4 bases and J gave up 0 bases, with 10 bases separating them. CDR1 is GTSNPN, CDR2 SVGIG, per germline (reference sequence). The CDR3 runs 15 residues.

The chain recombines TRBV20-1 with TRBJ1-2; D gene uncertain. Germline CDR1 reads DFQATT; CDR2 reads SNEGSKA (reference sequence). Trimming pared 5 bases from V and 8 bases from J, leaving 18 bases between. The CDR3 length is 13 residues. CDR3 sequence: CSAPEPITGGYTF. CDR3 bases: TGCAGTGCTCCTGAACCTATCACCGGGGGCTACACCTTC.

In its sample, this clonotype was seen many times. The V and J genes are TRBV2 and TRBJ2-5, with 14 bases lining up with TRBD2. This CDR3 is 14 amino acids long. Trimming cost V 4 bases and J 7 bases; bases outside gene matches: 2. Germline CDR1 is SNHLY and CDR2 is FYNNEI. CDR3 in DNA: TGTGCCAGCAGTGGTGGACTAGCGGGGGGGACCCAGTACTTC. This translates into CASSGGLAGGTQYF.

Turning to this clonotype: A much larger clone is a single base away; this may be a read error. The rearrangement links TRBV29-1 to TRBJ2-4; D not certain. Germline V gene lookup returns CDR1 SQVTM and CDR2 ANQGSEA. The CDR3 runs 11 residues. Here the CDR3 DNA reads TGCAACGCACAAGCCAAAAACATTCAGTACTTC. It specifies CNAQAKNIQYF.

CDR3 loop: CSAMRTGPYSNQPQHF. The CDR3 region has the DNA TGCAGTGCCATGCGGACAGGGCCTTATAGCAATCAGCCCCAGCATTTT. The chain links TRBV20-1 to TRBJ1-5; 8 positions agree with TRBD1. CDR3 length equals 16 residues. V gave up 6 bases and J gave up 0 bases; unmatched junction bases: 10. CDR1 is DFQATT, CDR2 SNEGSKA, per germline (reference sequence).